Given below is one TCR beta chain in context. The entry originates in a study of ipilimumab plus nivolumab after autologous stem cell transplantation. Background on the study: Typical patient got 5 ipilimumab doses and about eight nivolumab doses (median).

Profiling relied on immunoSEQ multiplex PCR, and the TCRdb table lists in-frame clones only, not all of them. The top ten clones hold roughly 2% of a sample with over 75,000 clones, about 83% of them seen once. Checkpoint therapy with ipilimumab 1 mg/kg began 14 to 28 days after transplant. Unmatched junction bases numbered 13, after V lost 2 bases and J lost 4 bases. Per the germline V gene, CDR1 is KGHSH and CDR2 is LQKENI. The CDR3 runs 18 residues. V and J are TRBV18 and TRBJ2-1, with 8 bases matching TRBD2. The sequence derives from a male donor with diffuse large B-cell lymphoma. The starting material was PBMCs, obtained in a trial of ipilimumab plus nivolumab as post-transplant consolidation. The CDR3 DNA reads TGTGCCAGCTCACCAGCCCAACGACGGGGGGGCGCTTACAATGAGCAGTTCTTC. This translates into CASSPAQRRGGAYNEQFF.